These 10 T cell receptor beta chains came from one sample sequenced in a study of HIV-infected patients and healthy controls. 400 to 550 ng RNA was reverse transcribed with alpha and beta constant-region primers. Separate chain-specific third strand synthesis with multiplexing indices produced the alpha and beta libraries. TCRdb fed the 5' RACE reads into MiXCR, producing one record per CDR3 protein. In the table there are roughly 20,000 distinct CDR3 sequences, approximately 8.3% of which are singletons. Whole blood was used without fractionation, so all unsorted peripheral T cells were included. Material: blood. These receptors all stem from an adult in good health.

By its share, this clonotype is medium-sized. The gene calls are TRBV28 and TRBJ2-7, with TRBD2 matching 14 bases. The V and J ends lost 6 bases and 3 bases, in that order; junction bases with no gene match: 7. This CDR3 is 16 amino acids long. From germline, CDR1 is MDHEN and CDR2 SYDVKM. The CDR3 DNA is TGTGCCAGCAGCCCGGGACTAGCGGGGGTTCGCTACGAGCAGTACTTC. It is translated as CASSPGLAGVRYEQYF.

This clonotype was counted at least ten times. This chain links TRBV7-9 with TRBJ2-5, with D perhaps matching TRBD1 (7 bases). There are 15 residues in the CDR3. V lost 4 bases to trimming and J lost 13 bases, with 25 bases between them. CDR1 and CDR2 (germline): SEHNR, FQNEAQ (reference sequence). This CDR3 is CASSSPRTGGGWLYF. In DNA, the CDR3 is TGTGCCAGCAGCTCCCCCAGGACAGGAGGGGGATGGCTGTACTTC.

This clonotype was recorded many times. The rearrangement joins TRBV5-1 to TRBJ2-5; 12 bases fit TRBD1. CDR1 is SGHRS and CDR2 is YFSETQ in the germline V gene. This CDR3 comprises 15 residues. V was clipped by 4 bases and J by 5 bases; unmatched bases: 6. CDR3 DNA: TGCGCCAGCAGCCCCGGGACAGGGGGCTGGGAGACCCAGTACTTC. This codes for CASSPGTGGWETQYF.

This clonotype was counted many times. The chain uses TRBV5-1 and TRBJ2-5, with D unclear. Germline CDR1 is SGHRS and CDR2 is YFSETQ. With 5 bases removed from V and 4 bases from J, the gap between germline ends came to 12 bases. This CDR3 has 13 residues. CDR3 DNA: TGCGCCAGCAGTCCACCCAGGTCAGAGACCCAGTACTTC. It yields the protein CASSPPRSETQYF.

This clonotype was recorded at least ten times. V is TRBV6-5 and J is TRBJ1-1, with D unclear. The CDR3 totals 13 residues. Trimming removed 4 bases from V and 5 bases from J, with 11 bases in between. Germline V lookup: CDR1 MNHEY, CDR2 SVGAGI. The CDR3, as DNA: TGTGCCAGCAGTTCCCCCCTGGGGACTGAAGCTTTCTTT. This translates into CASSSPLGTEAFF.

This clonotype has at least ten counts. V and J are TRBV28 and TRBJ2-3; no clear D. This CDR3 has 13 amino acids. CDR1 is MDHEN and CDR2 is SYDVKM in the germline V gene. The V end was cut by 2 bases, the J end by 4 bases, with 7 bases between. The CDR3 here is CASSLNGADTQYF. CDR3 nucleotide sequence: TGTGCCAGCAGTTTAAACGGTGCAGATACGCAGTATTTT.

Sample share makes this clonotype medium-sized. The chain joins TRBV4-1 to TRBJ1-1, with D possibly matching TRBD1 (5 bases). Trimming removed 0 bases at V and 6 bases at J, with 11 bases between. Germline V lookup: CDR1 MGHRA, CDR2 YSYEKL. The CDR3 length is 14 residues. CDR3 sequence (DNA): TGCGCCAGCAGCCAAGAGGGGGAAAGCTCTGAAGCTTTCTTT. Amino acids: CASSQEGESSEAFF.

The chain has TRBV2 and TRBJ2-6; unclear D gene. Trimming took 6 bases from V and 0 from J, leaving 12 bases between them. From germline, CDR1 is SNHLY and CDR2 FYNNEI. The CDR3 is made up of 16 amino acids. The CDR3 here is CASSPRSNSGANVLTF. Here the CDR3 DNA reads TGTGCCAGCAGCCCTCGGTCCAACTCTGGGGCCAACGTCCTGACTTTC.

This chain uses TRBV4-1 with TRBJ2-3; no definite D call. CDR3 length equals 15 residues. Germline V CDR1 and CDR2: MGHRA, YSYEKL. The V end was cut by 4 bases, the J end by 1 base, with 12 bases between. The CDR3 spells CASSLIFPGTDTQYF. CDR3 nucleotides: TGCGCCAGCAGCCTGATTTTTCCGGGCACAGATACGCAGTATTTT.

This clonotype showed up many times. The rearrangement links TRBV20-1 to TRBJ2-3; 16 nucleotides agree with TRBD2. V lost 3 bases and J lost 8; bases outside the gene matches: 14. Germline CDR1 and CDR2: DFQATT and SNEGSKA (reference sequence). This CDR3 is built from 18 residues. The DNA of the CDR3 is TGCAGTGCTAGGCCGGGACTAGCGGGAGGGGACCGCCGTTCTACGCAGTATTTT. It codes for CSARPGLAGGDRRSTQYF.